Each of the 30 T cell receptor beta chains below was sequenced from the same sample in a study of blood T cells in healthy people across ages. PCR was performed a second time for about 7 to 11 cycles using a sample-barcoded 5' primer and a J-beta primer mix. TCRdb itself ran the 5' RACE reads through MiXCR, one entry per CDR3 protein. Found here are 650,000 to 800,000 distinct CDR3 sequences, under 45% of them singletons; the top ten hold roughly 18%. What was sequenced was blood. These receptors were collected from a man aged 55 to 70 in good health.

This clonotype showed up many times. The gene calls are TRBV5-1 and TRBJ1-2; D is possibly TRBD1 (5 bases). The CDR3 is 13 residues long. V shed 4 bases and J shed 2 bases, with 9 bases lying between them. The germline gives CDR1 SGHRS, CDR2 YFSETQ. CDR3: CASSEGANYGYTF. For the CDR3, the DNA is TGCGCCAGCAGCGAAGGGGCCAACTATGGCTACACCTTC.

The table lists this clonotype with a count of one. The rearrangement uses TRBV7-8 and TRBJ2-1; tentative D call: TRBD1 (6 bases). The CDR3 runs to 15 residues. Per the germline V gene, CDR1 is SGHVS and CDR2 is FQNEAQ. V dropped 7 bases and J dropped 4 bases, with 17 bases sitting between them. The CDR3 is CASIPGLDRYNEQFF. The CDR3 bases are TGTGCCAGCATCCCAGGCTTGGACAGATACAATGAGCAGTTCTTC.

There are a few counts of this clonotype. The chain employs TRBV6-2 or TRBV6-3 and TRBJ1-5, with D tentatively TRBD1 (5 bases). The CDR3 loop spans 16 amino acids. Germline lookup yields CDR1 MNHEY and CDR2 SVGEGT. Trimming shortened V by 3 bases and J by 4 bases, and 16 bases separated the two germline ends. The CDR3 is CASSYLPDSLNQPQHF. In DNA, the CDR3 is TGTGCCAGCAGTTATTTACCCGACAGCTTAAATCAGCCCCAGCATTTT.

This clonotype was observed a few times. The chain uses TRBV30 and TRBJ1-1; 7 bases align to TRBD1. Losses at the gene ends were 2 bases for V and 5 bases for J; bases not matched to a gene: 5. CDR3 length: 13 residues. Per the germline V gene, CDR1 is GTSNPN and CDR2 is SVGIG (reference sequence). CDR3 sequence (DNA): TGTGCCTGGAGTAAGGCCAGGGGGACTGAAGCTTTCTTT. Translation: CAWSKARGTEAFF.

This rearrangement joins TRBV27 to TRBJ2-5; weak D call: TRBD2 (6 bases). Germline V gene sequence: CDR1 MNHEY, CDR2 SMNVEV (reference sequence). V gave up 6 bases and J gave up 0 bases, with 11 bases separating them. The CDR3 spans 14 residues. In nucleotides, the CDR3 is TGTGCCAGCAGAAGGAGGGTGGACCAAGAGACCCAGTACTTC. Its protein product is CASRRRVDQETQYF.

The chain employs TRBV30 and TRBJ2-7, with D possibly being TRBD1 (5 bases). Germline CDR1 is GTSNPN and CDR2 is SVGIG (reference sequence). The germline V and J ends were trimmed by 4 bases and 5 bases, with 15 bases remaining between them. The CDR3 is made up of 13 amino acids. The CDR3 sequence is CAWNPGWHNEQYF. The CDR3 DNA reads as TGTGCCTGGAATCCAGGGTGGCACAACGAGCAGTACTTC.

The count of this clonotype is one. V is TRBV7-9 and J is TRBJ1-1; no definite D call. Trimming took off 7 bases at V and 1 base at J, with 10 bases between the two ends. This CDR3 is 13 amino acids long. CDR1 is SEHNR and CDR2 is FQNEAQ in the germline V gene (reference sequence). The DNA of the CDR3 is TGTGCCAGCAAAGAGGGCCAGAACACTGAAGCTTTCTTT. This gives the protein CASKEGQNTEAFF.

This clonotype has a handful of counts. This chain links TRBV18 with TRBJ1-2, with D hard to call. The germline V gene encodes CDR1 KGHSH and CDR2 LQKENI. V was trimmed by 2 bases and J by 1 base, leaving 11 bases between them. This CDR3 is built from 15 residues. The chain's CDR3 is CASSPNPKSNYGYTF. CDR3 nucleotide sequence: TGTGCCAGCTCACCAAACCCTAAGAGTAACTATGGCTACACCTTC.

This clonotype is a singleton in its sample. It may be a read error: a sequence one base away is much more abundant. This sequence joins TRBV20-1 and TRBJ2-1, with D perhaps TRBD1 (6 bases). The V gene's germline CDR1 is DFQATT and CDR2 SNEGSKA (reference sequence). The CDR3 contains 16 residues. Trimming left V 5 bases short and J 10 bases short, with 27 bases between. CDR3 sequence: CSASAGQFSEAYEQFF. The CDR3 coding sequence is TGCAGTGCTTCAGCCGGACAGTTCTCCGAGGCCTACGAGCAGTTCTTC.

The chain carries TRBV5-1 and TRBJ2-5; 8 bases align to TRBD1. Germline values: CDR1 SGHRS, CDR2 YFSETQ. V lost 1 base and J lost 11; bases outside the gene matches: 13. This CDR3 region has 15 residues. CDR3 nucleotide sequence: TGCGCCAGCAGCTTGCTGGGACAGGCCTACAATGAGCAGTACTTC. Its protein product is CASSLLGQAYNEQYF.

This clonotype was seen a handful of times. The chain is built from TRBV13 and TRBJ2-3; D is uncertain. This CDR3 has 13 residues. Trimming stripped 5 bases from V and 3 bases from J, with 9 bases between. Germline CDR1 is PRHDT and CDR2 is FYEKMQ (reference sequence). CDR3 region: CASSKIRTDTQYF. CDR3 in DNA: TGTGCCAGCAGCAAAATTCGGACAGATACGCAGTATTTT.

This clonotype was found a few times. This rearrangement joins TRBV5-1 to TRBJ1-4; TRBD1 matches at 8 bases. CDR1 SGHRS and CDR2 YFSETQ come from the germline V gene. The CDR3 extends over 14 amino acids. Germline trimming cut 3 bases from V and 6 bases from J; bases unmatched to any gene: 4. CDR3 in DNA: TGCGCCAGCAGCTCCAGGGGGCAGGATGAAAAACTGTTTTTT. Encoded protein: CASSSRGQDEKLFF.

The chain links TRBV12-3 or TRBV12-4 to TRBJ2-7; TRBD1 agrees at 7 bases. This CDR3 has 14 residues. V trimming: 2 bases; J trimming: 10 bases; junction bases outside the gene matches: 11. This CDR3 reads CASSLPPDRVDQYF. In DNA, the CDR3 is TGTGCCAGCAGTTTACCCCCCGACAGGGTAGATCAGTACTTC.

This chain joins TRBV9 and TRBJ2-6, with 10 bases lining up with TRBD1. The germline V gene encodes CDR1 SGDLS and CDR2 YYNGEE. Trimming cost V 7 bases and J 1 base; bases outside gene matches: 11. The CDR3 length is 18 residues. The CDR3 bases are TGTGCCAGCGACGGTCCGAGACAGGGGGCGTCTGGGGCCAACGTCCTGACTTTC. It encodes CASDGPRQGASGANVLTF. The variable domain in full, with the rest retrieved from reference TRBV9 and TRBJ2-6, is DSGVTQTPKHLITATGQRVTLRCSPRSGDLSVYWYQQSLDQGLQFLIQYYNGEERAKGNILERFSAQQFPDLHSELNLSSLELGDSALYFCASDGPRQGASGANVLTFGAGSRLTVL.

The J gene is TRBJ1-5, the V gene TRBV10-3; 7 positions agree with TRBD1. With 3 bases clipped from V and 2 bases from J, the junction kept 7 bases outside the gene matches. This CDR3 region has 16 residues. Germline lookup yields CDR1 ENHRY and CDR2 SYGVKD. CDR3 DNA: TGTGCCATCAGTGAAAAACAGGGGAGTGGCAATCAGCCCCAGCATTTT. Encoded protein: CAISEKQGSGNQPQHF.

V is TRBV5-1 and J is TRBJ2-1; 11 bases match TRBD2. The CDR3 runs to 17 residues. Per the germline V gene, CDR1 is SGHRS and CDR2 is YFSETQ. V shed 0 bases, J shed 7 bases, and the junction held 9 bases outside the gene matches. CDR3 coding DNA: TGCGCCAGCAGCTTGGGCCGACTAGCGGGGAACAGGAATGAGCAGTTCTTC. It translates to CASSLGRLAGNRNEQFF.

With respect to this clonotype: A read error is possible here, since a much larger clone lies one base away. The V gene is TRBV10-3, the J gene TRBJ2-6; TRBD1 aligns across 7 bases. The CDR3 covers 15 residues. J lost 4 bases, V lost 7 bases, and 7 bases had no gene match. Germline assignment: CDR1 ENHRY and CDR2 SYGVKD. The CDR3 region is CAIKDPDRGANVLTF. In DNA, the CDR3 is TGTGCCATCAAAGATCCGGACAGGGGGGCCAACGTCCTGACTTTC.

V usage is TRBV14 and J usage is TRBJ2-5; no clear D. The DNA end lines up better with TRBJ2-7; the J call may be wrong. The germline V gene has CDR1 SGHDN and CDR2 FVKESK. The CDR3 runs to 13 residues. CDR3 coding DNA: TGTGCCAGCAGCCGGGGATCCCCCGGCGAGCAGTACTTC. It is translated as CASSRGSPGEQYF.

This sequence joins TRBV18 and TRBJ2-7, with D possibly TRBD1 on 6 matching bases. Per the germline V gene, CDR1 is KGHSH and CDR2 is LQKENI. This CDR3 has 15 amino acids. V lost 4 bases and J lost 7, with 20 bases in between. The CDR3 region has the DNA TGTGCCAGCTCACGATCCGGGACAAACTACAGTGAGCAGTACTTC. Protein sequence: CASSRSGTNYSEQYF.

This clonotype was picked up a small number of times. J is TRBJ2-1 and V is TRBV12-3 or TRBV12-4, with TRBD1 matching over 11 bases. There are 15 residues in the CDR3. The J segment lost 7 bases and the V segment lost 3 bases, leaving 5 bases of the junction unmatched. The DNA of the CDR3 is TGTGCCAGCAGTTTGGCAGGGACAGGGGGAAATGAGCAGTTCTTC. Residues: CASSLAGTGGNEQFF.

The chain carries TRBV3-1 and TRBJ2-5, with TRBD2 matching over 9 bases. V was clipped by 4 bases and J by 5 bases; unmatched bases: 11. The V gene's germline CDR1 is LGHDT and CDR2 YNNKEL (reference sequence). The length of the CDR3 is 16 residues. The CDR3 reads CASSPGSGGRRETQYF. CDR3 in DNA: TGTGCCAGCAGCCCGGGAAGCGGGGGGCGGAGGGAGACCCAGTACTTC.

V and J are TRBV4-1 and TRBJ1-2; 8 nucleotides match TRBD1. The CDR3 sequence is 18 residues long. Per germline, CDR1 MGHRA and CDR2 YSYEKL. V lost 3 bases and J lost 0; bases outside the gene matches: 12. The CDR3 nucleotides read TGCGCCAGCAGCCATACAGGCGGGACAGGCCAAACTAACTATGGCTACACCTTC. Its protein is CASSHTGGTGQTNYGYTF.

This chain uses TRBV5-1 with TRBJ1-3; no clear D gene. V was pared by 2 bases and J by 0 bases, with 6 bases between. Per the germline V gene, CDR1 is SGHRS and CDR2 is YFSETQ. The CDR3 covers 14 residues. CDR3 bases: TGCGCCAGCAGCTTTGGATCCTCTGGAAACACCATATATTTT. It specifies CASSFGSSGNTIYF. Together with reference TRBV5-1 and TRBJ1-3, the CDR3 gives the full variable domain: KAGVTQTPRYLIKTRGQQVTLSCSPISGHRSVSWYQQTPGQGLQFLFEYFSETQRNKGNFPGRFSGRQFSNSRSEMNVSTLELGDSALYLCASSFGSSGNTIYFGEGSWLTVV.

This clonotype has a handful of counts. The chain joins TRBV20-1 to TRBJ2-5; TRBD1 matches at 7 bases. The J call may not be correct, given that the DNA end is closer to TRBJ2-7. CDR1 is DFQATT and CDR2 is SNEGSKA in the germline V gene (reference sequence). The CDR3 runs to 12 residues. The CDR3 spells CSAFQGAYEQYF. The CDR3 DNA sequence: TGCAGTGCCTTTCAGGGGGCCTACGAGCAGTACTTC.

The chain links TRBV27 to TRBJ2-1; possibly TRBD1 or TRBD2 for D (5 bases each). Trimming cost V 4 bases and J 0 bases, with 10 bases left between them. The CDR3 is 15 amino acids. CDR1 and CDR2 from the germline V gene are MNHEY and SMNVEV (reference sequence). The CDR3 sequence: CASSWGFSSYNEQFF. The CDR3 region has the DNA TGTGCCAGCAGTTGGGGGTTCAGCTCCTACAATGAGCAGTTCTTC.

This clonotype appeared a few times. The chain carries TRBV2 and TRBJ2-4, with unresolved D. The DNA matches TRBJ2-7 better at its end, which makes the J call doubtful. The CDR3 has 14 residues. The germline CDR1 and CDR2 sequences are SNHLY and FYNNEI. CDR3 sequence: CASSDRQWDYEQYF. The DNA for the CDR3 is TGTGCCAGCAGTGATCGACAATGGGACTACGAGCAGTACTTC.

The CDR3 DNA sequence: TGCAGCGTTAGCAGGGAGAACTATGGCTACACCTTC. Residues: CSVSRENYGYTF. V gene TRBV29-1 combines with J gene TRBJ1-2; perhaps TRBD1 as D (5 bases). The germline V and J ends were trimmed by 5 bases and 2 bases, with 9 bases remaining between them. Germline assignment: CDR1 SQVTM and CDR2 ANQGSEA. The CDR3 contains 12 residues.

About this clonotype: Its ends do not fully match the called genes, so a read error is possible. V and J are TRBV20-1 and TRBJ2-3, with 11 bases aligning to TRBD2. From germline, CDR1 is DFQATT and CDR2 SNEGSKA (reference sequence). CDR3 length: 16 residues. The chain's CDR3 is CRARQLAGASTGTQYF. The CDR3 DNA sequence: TGCAGGGCTAGGCAACTAGCGGGGGCCAGCACAGGTACGCAGTATTTT.

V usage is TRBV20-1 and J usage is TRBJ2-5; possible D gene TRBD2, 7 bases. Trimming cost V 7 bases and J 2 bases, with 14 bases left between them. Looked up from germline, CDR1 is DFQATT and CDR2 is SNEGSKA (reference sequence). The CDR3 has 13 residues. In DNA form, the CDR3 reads TGCAGTGTTGGGGGGGCGCTTCAAGAGACCCAGTACTTC. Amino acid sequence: CSVGGALQETQYF.

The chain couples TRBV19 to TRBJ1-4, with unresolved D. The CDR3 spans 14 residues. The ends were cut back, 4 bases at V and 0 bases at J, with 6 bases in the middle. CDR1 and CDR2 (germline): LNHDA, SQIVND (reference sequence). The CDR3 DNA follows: TGTGCCAGTAGTAGCGTTGCAACTAATGAAAAACTGTTTTTT. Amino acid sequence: CASSSVATNEKLFF.